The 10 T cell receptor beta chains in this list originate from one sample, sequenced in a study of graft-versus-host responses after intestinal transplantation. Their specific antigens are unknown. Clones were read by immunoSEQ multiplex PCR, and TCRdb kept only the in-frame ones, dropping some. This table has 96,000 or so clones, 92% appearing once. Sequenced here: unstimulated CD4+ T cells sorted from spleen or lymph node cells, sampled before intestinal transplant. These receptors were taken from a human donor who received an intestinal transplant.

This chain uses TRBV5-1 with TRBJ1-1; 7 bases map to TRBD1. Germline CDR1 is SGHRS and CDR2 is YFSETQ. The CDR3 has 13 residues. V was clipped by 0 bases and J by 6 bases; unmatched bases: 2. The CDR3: CASSLGGGAEAFF. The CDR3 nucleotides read TGCGCCAGCAGCTTGGGAGGGGGCGCTGAAGCTTTCTTT.

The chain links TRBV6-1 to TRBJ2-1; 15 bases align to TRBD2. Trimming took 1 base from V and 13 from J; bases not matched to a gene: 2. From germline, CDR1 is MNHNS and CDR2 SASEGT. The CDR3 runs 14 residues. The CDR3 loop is CASSEEGLAGGQFF. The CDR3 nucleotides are TGTGCCAGCAGTGAAGAGGGACTAGCGGGAGGTCAGTTCTTC.

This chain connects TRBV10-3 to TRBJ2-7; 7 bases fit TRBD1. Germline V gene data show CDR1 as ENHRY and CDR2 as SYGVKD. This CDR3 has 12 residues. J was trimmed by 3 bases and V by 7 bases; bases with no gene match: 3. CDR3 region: CAIMTGNYEQYF. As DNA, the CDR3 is TGTGCCATCATGACAGGGAACTACGAGCAGTACTTC.

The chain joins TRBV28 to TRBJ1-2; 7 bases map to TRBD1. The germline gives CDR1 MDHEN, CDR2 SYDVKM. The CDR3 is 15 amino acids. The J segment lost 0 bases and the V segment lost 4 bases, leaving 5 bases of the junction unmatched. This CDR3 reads CASSWVTGSNYGYTF. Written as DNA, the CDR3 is TGTGCCAGCAGTTGGGTGACAGGGTCTAACTATGGCTACACCTTC.

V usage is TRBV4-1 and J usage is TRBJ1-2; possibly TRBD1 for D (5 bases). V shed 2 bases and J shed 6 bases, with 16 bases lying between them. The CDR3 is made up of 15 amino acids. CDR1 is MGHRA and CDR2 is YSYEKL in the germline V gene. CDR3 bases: TGCGCCAGCAGCCAACCCACTCAGGGATCTCATGGCTACACCTTC. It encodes CASSQPTQGSHGYTF.

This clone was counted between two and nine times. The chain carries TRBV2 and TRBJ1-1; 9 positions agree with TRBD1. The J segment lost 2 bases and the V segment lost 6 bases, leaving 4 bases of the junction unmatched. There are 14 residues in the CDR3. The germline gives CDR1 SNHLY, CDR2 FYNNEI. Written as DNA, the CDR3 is TGTGCCAGCAGGGGGGACAGGGCTAACACTGAAGCTTTCTTT. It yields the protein CASRGDRANTEAFF.

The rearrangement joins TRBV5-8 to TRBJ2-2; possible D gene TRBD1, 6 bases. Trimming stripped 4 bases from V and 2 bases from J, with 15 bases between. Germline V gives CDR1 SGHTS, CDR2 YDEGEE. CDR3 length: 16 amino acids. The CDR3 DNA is TGTGCCAGCAGCCGAGGGACAAGACTTAACACCGGGGAGCTGTTTTTT. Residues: CASSRGTRLNTGELFF.

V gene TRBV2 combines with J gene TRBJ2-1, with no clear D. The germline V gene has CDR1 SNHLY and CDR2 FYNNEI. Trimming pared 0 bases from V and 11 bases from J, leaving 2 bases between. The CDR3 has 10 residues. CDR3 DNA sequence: TGTGCCAGCAGTGAAGCTAAGCAGTTCTTC. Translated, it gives CASSEAKQFF.

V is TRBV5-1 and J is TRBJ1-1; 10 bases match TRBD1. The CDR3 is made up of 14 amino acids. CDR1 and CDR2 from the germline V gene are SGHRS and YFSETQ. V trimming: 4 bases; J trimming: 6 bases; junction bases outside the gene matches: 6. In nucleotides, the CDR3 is TGCGCCAGCAGCATGGGACAGGGGTACGCTGAAGCTTTCTTT. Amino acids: CASSMGQGYAEAFF.

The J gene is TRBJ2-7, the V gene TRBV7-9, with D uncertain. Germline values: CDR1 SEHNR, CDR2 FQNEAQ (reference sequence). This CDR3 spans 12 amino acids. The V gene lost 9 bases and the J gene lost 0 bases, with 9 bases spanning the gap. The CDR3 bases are TGTGCCAGTGGCCCGATCTCCTACGAGCAGTACTTC. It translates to CASGPISYEQYF.